The sequence of this T cell receptor (beta chain) was determined in a study of blood T cells in healthy people across ages. As to this clonotype: Its matching antigen is unknown.

Broader study findings: Diversity estimates from one million T cells were considered underestimates.

Every donor contributed roughly 10 milliliters of peripheral blood by blood draw. A second about 6 to 12 cycle PCR used barcoded and J-beta primers. TCRdb called the 5' RACE reads again in MiXCR, with one record for every CDR3 protein. Seen here are about 780,000 distinct CDR3 sequences, 46% observed once, and the top ten hold 18%. Germline V gene sequence: CDR1 SGHDN, CDR2 FVKESK. This CDR3 has 17 residues. Deletions cut 0 bases from V and 0 bases from J, with 9 bases between. The sequence was collected from an elderly man in good health. V is TRBV14 and J is TRBJ2-6, with D perhaps matching TRBD2 (6 bases). The sample taken for sequencing was blood. As DNA, the CDR3 is TGTGCCAGCAGCCAAGATGTGGGACTCTCTGGGGCCAACGTCCTGACTTTC. Encoded protein: CASSQDVGLSGANVLTF. Together with reference TRBV14 and TRBJ2-6, the CDR3 gives the full variable domain: EAGVTQFPSHSVIEKGQTVTLRCDPISGHDNLYWYRRVMGKEIKFLLHFVKESKQDESGMPNNRFLAERTGGTYSTLKVQPAELEDSGVYFCASSQDVGLSGANVLTFGAGSRLTVL.